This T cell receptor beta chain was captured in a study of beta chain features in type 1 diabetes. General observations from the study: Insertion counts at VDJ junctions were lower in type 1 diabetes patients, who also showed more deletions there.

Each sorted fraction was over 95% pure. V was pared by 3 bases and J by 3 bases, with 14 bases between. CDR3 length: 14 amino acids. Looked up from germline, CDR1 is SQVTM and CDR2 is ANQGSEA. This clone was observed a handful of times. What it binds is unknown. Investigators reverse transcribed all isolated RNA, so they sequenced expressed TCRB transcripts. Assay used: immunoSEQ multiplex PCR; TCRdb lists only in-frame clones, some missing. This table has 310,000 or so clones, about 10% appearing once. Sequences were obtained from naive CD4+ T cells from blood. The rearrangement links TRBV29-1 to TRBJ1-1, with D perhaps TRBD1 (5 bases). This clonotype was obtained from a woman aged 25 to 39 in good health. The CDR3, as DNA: TGCAGCGTTGATGGCGGGGGAAGGGACACTGAAGCTTTCTTT. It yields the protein CSVDGGGRDTEAFF. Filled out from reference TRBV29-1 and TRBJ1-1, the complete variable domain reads SAVISQKPSRDICQRGTSLTIQCQVDSQVTMMFWYRQQPGQSLTLIATANQGSEATYESGFVIDKFPISRPNLTFSTLTVSNMSPEDSSIYLCSVDGGGRDTEAFFGQGTRLTVV.